The clone carrying this T cell receptor beta chain has more than one count but fewer than ten. Its antigen is unknown. Amplification targeted TCR beta CDR3 regions from RNA transcripts. The study used the HTBI primer set for a first-round RT-PCR of the TCR CDR3. MiXCR was run by TCRdb on the multiplex PCR reads, yielding one entry per CDR3 protein. The table shows more than 300,000 distinct CDR3 sequences, with under 15% occurring only once. Trimming removed 5 bases from V and 7 bases from J, with 12 bases in between. The CDR3 has 14 amino acids. Germline V lookup: CDR1 MNHEY, CDR2 SMNVEV (reference sequence). Thyroid ultrasound and orbital computed tomography, with clinical symptoms and serum thyroxine and TRAb, informed diagnoses. This entry is derived from a study of T cells in Graves' hyperthyroidism and ophthalmopathy. General study findings and limits: Blood also showed most of the thyroid clonotypes that were expanded above 0.001.

This chain connects TRBV27 to TRBJ1-6; a weak D match, TRBD1 (5 bases). This clonotype was obtained from a woman under 30 with Graves' hyperthyroidism. The sample taken for sequencing was blood. CDR3: CASSTGVVNSPLHF. The CDR3 DNA sequence: TGTGCCAGCAGTACGGGGGTAGTCAATTCACCCCTCCACTTT.